This record covers a single T cell receptor (beta chain). Original handling: Reference gene primer amplification in the assay estimated nucleated cell counts. TCRdb keeps only in-frame clones here, not all; method: immunoSEQ multiplex PCR. Clonal size and the V and J genes are those of that table, whereas D and trimming came from the DNA. The repertoire holds approximately 70,000 clones, with roughly 80% as singletons. The data were taken from a study of blood T cell repertoires in COVID-19. Study-wide context: There were acute and convalescent COVID-19 samples, and they came from the United States, Italy and Spain. From T cells, B-cell-depleted T cells, or PBMCs came the material, which was cDNA or gDNA.

This CDR3 contains 14 residues. V lost 8 bases and J lost 4, with 15 bases in between. Germline lookup yields CDR1 SNHLY and CDR2 FYNNEI. The source of this sequence is a woman aged 80 or over with acute or convalescent COVID-19. The sequencing input was peripheral blood. The chain combines TRBV2 with TRBJ1-3, with D possibly matching TRBD1 (5 bases). The CDR3, as DNA: TGTGCCAGCCACGCGGGGGGGGACGGAAACACCATATATTTT. The encoded protein is CASHAGGDGNTIYF.